Below are 27 T cell receptor beta chains sequenced from a single sample in a study of tumor and adjacent non-tumor tissue in lung cancer. The library came from three nested PCR rounds adapted from ARM-PCR protocols. TCRdb used MiXCR to reprocess the multiplex PCR reads, holding one entry per CDR3 protein. The data show around 210,000 distinct CDR3 sequences, 70% to 75% seen once. No cell sorting was done before RNA was extracted from the tissue. Sequenced: lung tumor tissue. The receptors derive from a man in his sixties with non-small cell lung cancer.

This clonotype has more than one count but fewer than ten. CDR3 coding DNA: TGCAGTGCTAGAGATAGACTAGCGGGGCCCACAGATACGCAGTATTTT. As protein: CSARDRLAGPTDTQYF. V and J are TRBV20-1 and TRBJ2-3, with TRBD2 identical over 11 bases. V shed 0 bases and J 2 bases; nucleotides not matched to a gene: 4. Germline CDR1 DFQATT, CDR2 SNEGSKA (reference sequence). This CDR3 has 16 residues.

This clonotype was found once. This chain links TRBV11-2 with TRBJ2-1; D uncertain. Germline-derived CDR1 and CDR2 are SGHAT and FQNNGV. The CDR3 consists of 13 residues. CDR3 nucleotide sequence: TGTGTCTGTAGCTCTACATTTTACAATGAGCAGTTCTTC. It yields the protein CVCSSTFYNEQFF.

The gene calls are TRBV20-1 and TRBJ2-7; possibly TRBD2 for D (6 bases). The CDR3 has 15 residues. Trimming removed 3 bases from V and 7 bases from J, with 22 bases in between. Germline V lookup: CDR1 DFQATT, CDR2 SNEGSKA (reference sequence). CDR3 DNA: TGCAGTGCTAGGGGGTGGCGGGAACTGAGACGTGAGCAGTACTTC. Protein: CSARGWRELRREQYF.

Worth noting for this clonotype: Just one base apart from a much larger clone, this may be a read error. V gene TRBV6-5 combines with J gene TRBJ1-1, with a tentative D call TRBD1 (6 bases). Germline values: CDR1 MNHEY, CDR2 SVGAGI. This CDR3 has 13 residues. The CDR3 DNA sequence: TGTGCCAACAGTACGCGAATGGACAGTGAAGCTTTCTTT. As protein: CANSTRMDSEAFF.

In regard to this clonotype: Sequence at one end of the junction differs from germline and may be a read error. This chain uses TRBV6-2 or TRBV6-3 with TRBJ2-5; unclear D gene. The CDR3 covers 15 residues. Per the germline V gene, CDR1 is MNHEY and CDR2 is SVGEGT. CDR3: CAISYFGASQETQYF. For the CDR3, the DNA is TGTGCCATCAGTTATTTTGGAGCTTCCCAAGAGACCCAGTACTTC.

This chain uses TRBV29-1 with TRBJ2-7; D might be TRBD2 (5 bases). The CDR3 length is 14 residues. Germline CDR1 is SQVTM and CDR2 is ANQGSEA. V gave up 6 bases and J gave up 10 bases, with 25 bases separating them. CDR3 DNA: TGCAGCGTAGCCCGGCGAGAGGGTGAATATGAACAGTACTTC. Its translation is CSVARREGEYEQYF.

Comments on this clonotype: Sequence at one end of the junction differs from germline and may be a read error. The chain couples TRBV30 to TRBJ2-5, with 7 bases matching TRBD2. The CDR3 totals 12 residues. The V gene's germline CDR1 is GTSNPN and CDR2 SVGIG (reference sequence). CDR3 in DNA: TGTGTCGCGAGAGCGGGGTGGGAGACCCATTACTTC. It yields the protein CVARAGWETHYF.

Points on this clonotype: The missing conserved phenylalanine or tryptophan at the end of this CDR3 makes a read error likely. V and J are TRBV6-2 or TRBV6-3 and TRBJ1-5; D is uncertain. Germline CDR1 MNHEY, CDR2 SVGEGT. This CDR3 is 13 amino acids long. The CDR3 DNA follows: TGTGCCAGCAGTCCGAGGAGCGATCAGCCACAGCATATT. Amino acids: CASSPRSDQPQHI.

Concerning this clonotype: At one end the junction does not follow the germline gene, possibly because of a read error. This chain joins TRBV10-2 and TRBJ1-6, with 7 bases that match TRBD1. In germline, CDR1 is WSHSY, CDR2 SAAADI. The CDR3 has 20 amino acids. The CDR3 is CASSEFWPGQKSSYNSPPHF. Written as DNA, the CDR3 is TGCGCCAGCAGTGAGTTCTGGCCGGGACAGAAGAGCTCCTATAATTCACCCCCCCACTTC.

To note about this clonotype: This sequence may be a read error, since a much larger clone differs from it by one base. The CDR3 carries no conserved terminal phenylalanine or tryptophan, so it likely arises from a read error. The V and J genes are TRBV14 and TRBJ2-5; 8 bases are a match to TRBD1. The V and J ends lost 4 bases and 7 bases, in that order; junction bases with no gene match: 5. CDR3 length equals 13 residues. Germline V CDR1 and CDR2: SGHDN, FVKESK. CDR3 DNA: TGTGCCAGCAGCCCAGGGGGCCGGGGGACCCAGTACCTC. This translates into CASSPGGRGTQYL.

On this clonotype itself: An end of the junction does not agree with germline; a read error may underlie this. The genes are TRBV12-3 or TRBV12-4 and TRBJ1-5, with D perhaps matching TRBD1 (5 bases). CDR3 length: 13 residues. This CDR3 is CTSSFSGGQPQRF. For the CDR3, the DNA is TGTACCAGCAGTTTTTCGGGGGGTCAGCCCCAGCGTTTT.

V usage is TRBV7-9 and J usage is TRBJ2-3; 13 bases fit TRBD2. V shed 1 base, J shed 4 bases, and the junction held 2 bases outside the gene matches. This CDR3 has 16 residues. CDR1 SEHNR and CDR2 FQNEAQ come from the germline V gene (reference sequence). The CDR3 is CASSLGTSGRSDTQYF. The DNA of the CDR3 is TGTGCCAGCAGCTTAGGGACTAGCGGGAGATCAGATACGCAGTATTTT.

Details on this clonotype: A junction boundary mismatches the germline segment, possibly from a read error. The rearrangement links TRBV11-2 to TRBJ2-5, with 7 bases that match TRBD2. This CDR3 has 16 amino acids. The germline V gene has CDR1 SGHAT and CDR2 FQNNGV. The CDR3 bases are TGTGCCAGCGGCTTAGATAGTGCCGGGGGGACGGAGACCCAGTACTTC. Amino acid sequence: CASGLDSAGGTETQYF.

To note about this clonotype: This may stem from a read error, because a much larger clone lies one nucleotide away. The rearrangement links TRBV10-2 to TRBJ2-3; D perhaps matches TRBD2 (5 bases). The length of the CDR3 is 15 residues. The germline CDR1 and CDR2 sequences are WSHSY and SAAADI. CDR3 residues: CAISEPSFHSDTQYF. Written as DNA, the CDR3 is TGCGCCATCAGTGAACCTAGCTTTCACTCGGATACGCAGTATTTT.

In regard to this clonotype: This CDR3 fails to terminate in the conserved phenylalanine or tryptophan, so it likely reflects a read error. The chain links TRBV20-1 to TRBJ2-7; D is ambiguous. The V end was cut by 0 bases, the J end by 4 bases, with 19 bases between. Germline V gene sequence: CDR1 DFQATT, CDR2 SNEGSKA (reference sequence). This CDR3 comprises 16 residues. CDR3 nucleotides: TGCAGTGCTAGAGACCTCACGGCTCGAGATGTGTACGAGCAGTACTTA. This codes for CSARDLTARDVYEQYL.

This clonotype was picked up a small number of times. This chain uses TRBV6-2 or TRBV6-3 with TRBJ2-6; no clear D gene. The CDR3 is 18 amino acids. The germline CDR1 and CDR2 sequences are MNHEY and SVGEGT. V lost 6 bases and J 0 bases, leaving 18 bases between the germline ends. The CDR3 nucleotides read TGTGCCAGCAGCCTTGGAGCTAACACCGTCTCTGGGGCCAACGTCCTGACTTTC. It translates to CASSLGANTVSGANVLTF.

In regard to this clonotype: Possible read error: a much larger clone is one base away. The chain recombines TRBV5-4 with TRBJ1-2; D uncertain. V was pared by 0 bases and J by 4 bases, with 10 bases between. This CDR3 has 14 amino acids. In germline, CDR1 is SGHNT, CDR2 YYREEE (reference sequence). CDR3 nucleotide sequence: TGTGCCAGCAGCTTGGGGACGCATGTCTATGGCTACACCTTC. Translation: CASSLGTHVYGYTF. Variable domain in full (rest from reference TRBV5-4 and TRBJ1-2): ETGVTQSPTHLIKTRGQQVTLRCSSQSGHNTVSWYQQALGQGPQFIFQYYREEENGRGNFPPRFSGLQFPNYSSELNVNALELDDSALYLCASSLGTHVYGYTFGSGTRLTVV.

V gene TRBV5-4 combines with J gene TRBJ1-2; 10 bases agree with TRBD1. Germline CDR1 and CDR2: SGHNT and YYREEE (reference sequence). V shed 1 base and J 3 bases; nucleotides not matched to a gene: 9. The CDR3 spans 17 residues. DNA for the CDR3: TGTGCCAGCAGCTTGCTCCCGGGACAGGGGCATGACTATGGCTACACCTTC. It specifies CASSLLPGQGHDYGYTF.

This clonotype appeared a few times. V usage is TRBV5-1 and J usage is TRBJ1-4, with 7 bases aligning to TRBD1. With 3 bases clipped from V and 11 bases from J, the junction kept 13 bases outside the gene matches. Germline-derived CDR1 and CDR2 are SGHRS and YFSETQ. This CDR3 has 15 residues. The DNA for the CDR3 is TGCGCCAGCAGCTCTAGGGGGCTCGCAGAAGAGAAACTGTTTTTT. Encoded protein: CASSSRGLAEEKLFF.

V is TRBV12-3 or TRBV12-4 and J is TRBJ1-5; D gene uncertain. The CDR3 sequence is 13 residues long. With 3 bases removed from V and 6 bases from J, the gap between germline ends came to 9 bases. The DNA of the CDR3 is TGTGCCAGCAGTTTGGATGGAGTTCAGCCCCAGCATTTT. Amino acid sequence: CASSLDGVQPQHF.

This clonotype was seen more than once but under ten times. V gene TRBV20-1 combines with J gene TRBJ2-2; 10 positions match TRBD2. CDR1 and CDR2 from the germline V gene are DFQATT and SNEGSKA (reference sequence). The CDR3 is 16 amino acids. V shed 3 bases, J shed 2 bases, and the junction held 6 bases outside the gene matches. This chain's CDR3 is CSARDQREGNTGELFF. The CDR3 nucleotides read TGCAGTGCTAGGGATCAGCGGGAGGGCAACACCGGGGAGCTGTTTTTT.

The chain links TRBV4-2 to TRBJ2-2, with unresolved D. Trimming cost V 0 bases and J 9 bases, with 20 bases left between them. Germline loops: CDR1 LGHNA, CDR2 YNFKEQ. The length of the CDR3 is 17 residues. CDR3 sequence: CASSQESARAPSWELFF. DNA for the CDR3: TGTGCCAGCAGCCAAGAGTCAGCGCGAGCCCCTTCCTGGGAGCTGTTTTTT.

V usage is TRBV20-1 and J usage is TRBJ2-7, with D uncertain. CDR3 size: 16 residues. Trimming removed 0 bases at V and 4 bases at J, with 19 bases between. CDR1 and CDR2 from the germline V gene are DFQATT and SNEGSKA (reference sequence). The CDR3 region is CSARDFAPQDAYEQYF. The CDR3 nucleotides are TGCAGTGCTAGAGACTTCGCGCCTCAAGATGCGTACGAGCAGTACTTC.

Worth noting for this clonotype: Germline is not matched at one junction end, which may reflect a read error. The chain is built from TRBV11-2 and TRBJ2-1, with D possibly TRBD1 on 6 matching bases. The CDR3 extends over 12 amino acids. CDR1 SGHAT and CDR2 FQNNGV come from the germline V gene. The chain's CDR3 is CASSSRDNEQFF. The DNA of the CDR3 is TGTGCCAGCAGCTCAAGGGACAATGAGCAATTCTTC.

On this clonotype itself: Possible read error: a much larger clone is one base away. The V and J genes are TRBV5-4 and TRBJ2-1, with D possibly TRBD2 on 6 matching bases. Per the germline V gene, CDR1 is SGHNT and CDR2 is YYREEE (reference sequence). The CDR3 totals 15 residues. Trimming took off 1 base at V and 3 bases at J, with 11 bases between the two ends. The CDR3 DNA reads as TGTGCCAGCAGCTTGTTAGCGGACGGCTACAATGAGCAGTTCTTC. This codes for CASSLLADGYNEQFF. The variable domain in full, completed from reference TRBV5-4 and TRBJ2-1, reads ETGVTQSPTHLIKTRGQQVTLRCSSQSGHNTVSWYQQALGQGPQFIFQYYREEENGRGNFPPRFSGLQFPNYSSELNVNALELDDSALYLCASSLLADGYNEQFFGPGTRLTVL.

J is TRBJ2-5 and V is TRBV4-2, with 10 bases lining up with TRBD2. The CDR3 sequence is 17 residues long. Germline trimming cut 4 bases from V and 5 bases from J; bases unmatched to any gene: 13. Germline CDR1 is LGHNA and CDR2 is YNFKEQ. In nucleotides, the CDR3 is TGTGCCAGCAGCCCCCAGGCGTCTAGCGGGAGTTTGGAGACCCAGTACTTC. It is translated as CASSPQASSGSLETQYF.

For this clonotype: The junction does not match germline at one end; this may be a read error. The V call is TRBV29-1, the J call TRBJ1-5; D is possibly TRBD1 (6 bases). The CDR3 length is 19 residues. In germline, CDR1 is SQVTM, CDR2 ANQGSEA. CDR3 sequence: CRVELGANVVMRENQPQHF. In DNA, the CDR3 is TGCAGAGTTGAACTGGGGGCCAACGTGGTAATGCGGGAGAATCAGCCCCAGCATTTT.